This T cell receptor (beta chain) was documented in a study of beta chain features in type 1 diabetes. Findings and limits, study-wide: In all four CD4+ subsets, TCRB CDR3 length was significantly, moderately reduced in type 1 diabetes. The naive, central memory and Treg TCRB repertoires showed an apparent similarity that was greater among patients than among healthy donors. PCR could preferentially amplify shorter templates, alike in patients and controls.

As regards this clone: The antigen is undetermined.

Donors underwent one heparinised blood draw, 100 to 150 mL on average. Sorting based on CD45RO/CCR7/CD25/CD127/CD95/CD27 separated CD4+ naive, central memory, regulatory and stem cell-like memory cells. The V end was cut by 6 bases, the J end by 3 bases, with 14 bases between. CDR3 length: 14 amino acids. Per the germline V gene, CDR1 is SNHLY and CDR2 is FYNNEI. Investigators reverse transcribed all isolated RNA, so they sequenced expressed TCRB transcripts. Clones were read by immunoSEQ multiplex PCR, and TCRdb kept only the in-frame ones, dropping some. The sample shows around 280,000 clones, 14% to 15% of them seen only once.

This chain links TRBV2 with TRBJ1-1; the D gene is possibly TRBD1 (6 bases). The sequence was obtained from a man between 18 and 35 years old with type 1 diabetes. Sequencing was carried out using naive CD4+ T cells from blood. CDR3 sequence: CASRTRDTDTEAFF. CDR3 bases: TGTGCCAGCAGGACCCGGGACACTGACACTGAAGCTTTCTTT.